This T cell receptor (beta chain) was recorded in a study of T cells in Graves' hyperthyroidism and ophthalmopathy. Template material for amplifying TCR beta CDR3 regions consisted of RNA transcripts. A first-round RT-PCR of the TCR CDR3 used the HTBI primer set. TCRdb reprocessed the multiplex PCR reads with MiXCR, giving one entry per CDR3 protein. In the table there are over 45,000 distinct CDR3 sequences, roughly 50% of which are singletons. Clinical Activity Scores of at least 3, NOSPECS grades of at least 4 and durations under 3 months characterized ophthalmopathy patients. Investigators excluded patients with uncontrolled infection, other autoimmune disease, pregnancy or lactation. From approximately 9.5 ml of fresh peripheral blood, PBMCs were isolated. CDR3 length equals 15 residues. Germline CDR1 SGDLS, CDR2 YYNGEE. V gave up 3 bases and J gave up 2 bases, with 15 bases separating them. This clonotype was picked up one time.

The genes are TRBV9 and TRBJ2-7; D is undetermined. The TCR comes from a woman aged 25 to 39 with Graves' ophthalmopathy. Sequenced sample: blood. This CDR3 is CASSAPGRPPYEQYF. CDR3 nucleotides: TGTGCCAGCAGCGCGCCCGGCAGGCCACCCTACGAGCAGTACTTC.